This passage covers 14 T cell receptor beta chains from one sample sequenced in a study of T cell responses to AZD1222 COVID-19 vaccine. The protocol was immunoSEQ multiplex PCR, while the TCRdb copy is restricted to in-frame clones and leaves out a portion. This table has some 92,000 clones, 88% appearing once. The sequencing here drew on peripheral blood, taken on day 0 of AZD1222 vaccination. These receptors were obtained from an adult in good health.

The chain uses TRBV11-2 and TRBJ2-7; D gene ambiguous. There are 11 residues in the CDR3. The V gene's germline CDR1 is SGHAT and CDR2 FQNNGV. The V end was cut by 4 bases, the J end by 9 bases, with 10 bases between. The CDR3 DNA reads TGTGCCAGCAGCTGGGATAGGATGCAGTACTTC. As protein: CASSWDRMQYF.

The chain uses TRBV30 and TRBJ2-7, with TRBD2 matching 8 bases. CDR3 length: 14 amino acids. The V and J ends lost 3 bases and 6 bases, in that order; junction bases with no gene match: 10. Germline CDR1 GTSNPN, CDR2 SVGIG (reference sequence). The CDR3 reads CAWRRRGGRSEQYF. The CDR3 region has the DNA TGTGCCTGGAGAAGGAGGGGCGGGAGGTCCGAGCAGTACTTC.

This clone showed up just a few times. CDR3 bases: TGTGCCAGCAGCGGGCGGACAGATTACACTGAAGCTTTCTTT. Protein product: CASSGRTDYTEAFF. The V call is TRBV9, the J call TRBJ1-1; D is perhaps TRBD1 (6 bases). V was pared by 3 bases and J by 3 bases, with 12 bases between. The CDR3 consists of 14 residues. The germline V gene encodes CDR1 SGDLS and CDR2 YYNGEE. The variable domain in full, with the rest retrieved from reference TRBV9 and TRBJ1-1, is DSGVTQTPKHLITATGQRVTLRCSPRSGDLSVYWYQQSLDQGLQFLIQYYNGEERAKGNILERFSAQQFPDLHSELNLSSLELGDSALYFCASSGRTDYTEAFFGQGTRLTVV.

The V gene is TRBV5-4, the J gene TRBJ1-6; the match to TRBD1 covers 7 bases. CDR3 size: 17 residues. The V and J ends lost 4 bases and 7 bases, in that order; junction bases with no gene match: 14. Per germline, CDR1 SGHNT and CDR2 YYREEE (reference sequence). The CDR3 reads CASSPLEKGAINSPLHF. The CDR3 DNA reads as TGTGCCAGCAGCCCACTCGAGAAGGGGGCTATAAATTCACCCCTCCACTTT.

The rearrangement links TRBV28 to TRBJ2-5; the D is unclear. CDR3 length: 13 amino acids. The germline V and J ends were trimmed by 5 bases and 1 base, with 8 bases remaining between them. CDR1 MDHEN and CDR2 SYDVKM come from the germline V gene. The CDR3 bases are TGTGCCAGCAGTCGCCCGGGCCAAGAGACCCAGTACTTC. This sequence encodes CASSRPGQETQYF. The full variable domain, in which reference TRBV28 and TRBJ2-5 provide the parts outside the CDR3, is DVKVTQSSRYLVKRTGEKVFLECVQDMDHENMFWYRQDPGLGLRLIYFSYDVKMKEKGDIPEGYSVSREKKERFSLILESASTNQTSMYLCASSRPGQETQYFGPGTRLLVL.

This rearrangement joins TRBV19 to TRBJ1-4; D is perhaps TRBD1 (6 bases). Per germline, CDR1 LNHDA and CDR2 SQIVND (reference sequence). The CDR3 has 12 residues. V shed 10 bases and J shed 8 bases, with 14 bases lying between them. The CDR3 coding sequence is TGTGCCACCCACGAGGGGGGCGAAAAACTGTTTTTT. It specifies CATHEGGEKLFF. Based on the CDR3 plus reference TRBV19 and TRBJ1-4, the full variable domain is DGGITQSPKYLFRKEGQNVTLSCEQNLNHDAMYWYRQDPGQGLRLIYYSQIVNDFQKGDIAEGYSVSREKKESFPLTVTSAQKNPTAFYLCATHEGGEKLFFGSGTQLSVL.

The V call is TRBV12-3 or TRBV12-4, the J call TRBJ2-5; TRBD1 matches 8 bases. The trim removed 5 bases at V and 4 bases at J, leaving 3 bases unmatched. The CDR3 length is 13 residues. The CDR3 DNA reads TGTGCCAGCAGTCAAACAGGGGGAGAGACCCAGTACTTC. Translation gives CASSQTGGETQYF.

This chain joins TRBV3-1 (or the pseudogene TRBV3-2) and TRBJ2-5; D tentatively fits TRBD1 or TRBD2 (5 bases each). Trimming removed 4 bases from V and 3 bases from J, with 15 bases in between. Germline V lookup: CDR1 LGHDT, CDR2 YNNKEL (reference sequence). The CDR3 is made up of 15 amino acids. In DNA, the CDR3 is TGTGCCAGCAGCCCGGGACCCGACGTGAAAGAGACCCAGTACTTC. This sequence encodes CASSPGPDVKETQYF.

V usage is TRBV5-4 and J usage is TRBJ2-5; 7 bases fit TRBD1. V was pared by 4 bases and J by 2 bases, with 5 bases of the junction left unmatched. The CDR3 contains 14 residues. The germline V gene has CDR1 SGHNT and CDR2 YYREEE (reference sequence). The CDR3 spells CASSRGQTQETQYF. The CDR3 nucleotides read TGTGCCAGCAGCCGGGGACAGACTCAAGAGACCCAGTACTTC.

This chain uses TRBV11-1 with TRBJ1-4; D gene ambiguous. With 6 bases removed from V and 8 bases from J, the gap between germline ends came to 7 bases. Germline V CDR1 and CDR2: SGHAT, FQDESV (reference sequence). This CDR3 spans 11 amino acids. The CDR3 region has the DNA TGTGCCAGCAGTCAAGGGGAAAAACTGTTTTTT. Amino acids: CASSQGEKLFF.

The chain employs TRBV6-1 and TRBJ1-4; D uncertain. CDR3 size: 14 residues. V was shortened by 1 base and J by 7 bases, with 10 bases between the two germline ends. The germline V gene has CDR1 MNHNS and CDR2 SASEGT. The CDR3 DNA is TGTGCCAGCAGTGAAGGGGCCCTGGGTGAAAAACTGTTTTTT. Amino acid sequence: CASSEGALGEKLFF.

The rearrangement uses TRBV5-1 and TRBJ1-1; weak D call: TRBD1 (6 bases). The germline V and J ends were trimmed by 2 bases and 1 base, with 9 bases remaining between them. Germline V CDR1 and CDR2: SGHRS, YFSETQ. The CDR3 runs 14 residues. CDR3 loop: CASSLSRGNTEAFF. For the CDR3, the DNA is TGCGCCAGCAGCTTATCCAGGGGGAACACTGAAGCTTTCTTT.

V usage is TRBV28 and J usage is TRBJ2-7, with D possibly being TRBD2 (5 bases). Germline-derived CDR1 and CDR2 are MDHEN and SYDVKM. Between the trimmed V and J ends, which lost 6 bases and 4 bases, there was a span of 10 bases. The CDR3 loop spans 12 amino acids. The CDR3: CASSPRGYEQYF. The CDR3 DNA sequence: TGTGCCAGCAGCCCCAGAGGGTACGAGCAGTACTTC.

This clone occurred once. The V call is TRBV14, the J call TRBJ1-2; D ambiguous. Per germline, CDR1 SGHDN and CDR2 FVKESK. This CDR3 spans 14 amino acids. V was pared by 2 bases and J by 7 bases, with 14 bases between. Here the CDR3 DNA reads TGTGCCAGCAGCCAACTCAACGGCCTCAGTGGCTACACCTTC. Encoded protein: CASSQLNGLSGYTF.